This entry lists 12 T cell receptor beta chains sequenced from one sample in a study of blood T cells in healthy people across ages. A second PCR of 7 to 11 cycles used a sample-barcoded 5' primer and a J-beta primer mix. TCRdb reanalysed the 5' RACE reads using MiXCR and keeps one entry per CDR3 protein. This sample has over 1.5 million distinct CDR3 sequences; 49% occur once, and the top ten carry over 2%. Sequenced input: blood. The receptor source for this set is a woman between 40 and 50 years old in good health.

The J gene is TRBJ2-5, the V gene TRBV13, with TRBD1 matching over 9 bases. J lost 7 bases, V lost 5 bases, and 8 bases had no gene match. CDR3 length: 14 residues. Germline loops: CDR1 PRHDT, CDR2 FYEKMQ (reference sequence). The CDR3 protein is CASSGPGQGWTQYF. CDR3 in DNA: TGTGCCAGCAGCGGTCCGGGACAGGGATGGACCCAGTACTTC. Full variable domain (rest looked up from reference TRBV13 and TRBJ2-5): AAGVIQSPRHLIKEKRETATLKCYPIPRHDTVYWYQQGPGQDPQFLISFYEKMQSDKGSIPDRFSAQQFSDYHSELNMSSLELGDSALYFCASSGPGQGWTQYFGPGTRLLVL.

This clonotype occurred once. The chain combines TRBV6-2 or TRBV6-3 with TRBJ1-5, with TRBD1 identical over 7 bases. Looked up from germline, CDR1 is MNHEY and CDR2 is SVGEGT. The V gene end was trimmed by 2 bases and the J gene end by 5 bases; junction bases not matched to a gene: 9. The CDR3 is 16 amino acids. The CDR3 DNA reads as TGTGCCAGCAGTTACGGTACCCGGACAGGTTATCAGCCCCAGCATTTT. Translation gives CASSYGTRTGYQPQHF.

The rearrangement links TRBV3-1 to TRBJ1-1, with 11 bases aligning to TRBD1. CDR1 is LGHDT and CDR2 is YNNKEL in the germline V gene (reference sequence). There are 17 residues in the CDR3. J lost 2 bases, V lost 2 bases, and 7 bases had no gene match. The CDR3: CASSQFMGTGGNTEAFF. The CDR3 DNA reads TGTGCCAGCAGCCAATTTATGGGGACAGGGGGTAACACTGAAGCTTTCTTT.

The genes are TRBV20-1 and TRBJ2-3; 8 nucleotides align to TRBD1. The CDR3 has 13 amino acids. After removal of 5 bases from V and 4 bases from J, the junction contained 5 bases not matched to a gene. The germline V gene has CDR1 DFQATT and CDR2 SNEGSKA (reference sequence). The CDR3 is CSADRGRADTQYF. In nucleotides, the CDR3 is TGCAGTGCTGACAGGGGTCGGGCAGATACGCAGTATTTT.

The chain joins TRBV28 to TRBJ2-5; D gene unclear. The V gene's germline CDR1 is MDHEN and CDR2 SYDVKM. CDR3 length: 13 amino acids. V lost 6 bases and J 5 bases, leaving 13 bases between the germline ends. The DNA of the CDR3 is TGTGCCAGCAGGAAGCATGTGCTGGAGACCCAGTACTTC. Amino acid sequence: CASRKHVLETQYF.

This clonotype came up many times. V gene TRBV7-2 combines with J gene TRBJ2-3; D tentatively reads TRBD1 or TRBD2 (5 bases each). The germline V gene encodes CDR1 SGHTA and CDR2 FQGNSA. The CDR3 covers 17 residues. V was clipped by 7 bases and J by 1 base, with 21 bases between them. The CDR3 loop is CASKILGAGAGTDTQYF. Here the CDR3 DNA reads TGTGCCAGCAAGATTCTCGGGGCGGGCGCCGGCACAGATACGCAGTATTTT.

Comments on this clonotype: One end of the junction varies from germline; a read error may be responsible. The chain combines TRBV11-1 with TRBJ2-1; 11 bases map to TRBD1. This CDR3 spans 16 amino acids. Germline assignment: CDR1 SGHAT and CDR2 FQDESV (reference sequence). CDR3 amino acids: CACSLGTGGSYNEQFF. CDR3 nucleotide sequence: TGTGCCTGCAGCTTGGGGACAGGGGGCTCCTACAATGAGCAGTTCTTC.

This clonotype was seen just once. The V gene is TRBV4-2, the J gene TRBJ2-5; D possibly corresponds to TRBD2 (6 bases). V dropped 3 bases and J dropped 3 bases, with 17 bases sitting between them. This CDR3 contains 16 residues. Germline CDR1 LGHNA, CDR2 YNFKEQ. CDR3 region: CASSQGTHPREETQYF. DNA for the CDR3: TGTGCCAGCAGCCAGGGGACTCACCCTCGGGAAGAGACCCAGTACTTC.

This chain joins TRBV12-3 or TRBV12-4 and TRBJ2-4; TRBD1 aligns across 8 bases. Trimming at V came to 6 bases and at J to 13 bases, leaving 14 bases not matched to a gene. This CDR3 has 14 amino acids. The CDR3 spells CASSPAGTGREQYF. In DNA form, the CDR3 reads TGTGCCAGCAGCCCAGCCGGGACAGGAAGGGAGCAGTACTTC.

This clonotype was recorded a few times. The gene calls are TRBV13 and TRBJ1-2; maybe TRBD1 (5 bases). CDR1 and CDR2 from the germline V gene are PRHDT and FYEKMQ (reference sequence). The V gene lost 3 bases and the J gene lost 0 bases, with 11 bases spanning the gap. This CDR3 comprises 15 residues. Here the CDR3 DNA reads TGTGCCAGCAGCTTTGCGACAGTGTCTAACTATGGCTACACCTTC. Its translation: CASSFATVSNYGYTF.

The chain combines TRBV5-1 with TRBJ2-3; D may correspond to TRBD1 or TRBD2 (5 bases each). This CDR3 spans 14 amino acids. From germline, CDR1 is SGHRS and CDR2 YFSETQ. V lost 4 bases and J lost 4, with 13 bases in between. CDR3 in DNA: TGCGCCAGCAGCCCCGGGGCCAGGGCAGATACGCAGTATTTT. Translation: CASSPGARADTQYF.

Here the CDR3 DNA reads TGTGCCAGCAGCAAAGTAGATGTGGGACAGTACAAGGAAAGATCGAAATACGAGCAGTACTTC. Amino acid sequence: CASSKVDVGQYKERSKYEQYF. The gene calls are TRBV21-1 and TRBJ2-7; the table's TRBD1 call for D was not verified on the DNA. TRBV21-1 is flagged as a pseudogene. The CDR3 contains 21 residues.